The source of this TCR beta chain is a study of T cells expressing NK-cell markers. Study overall: Seven donors tested HCMV-seropositive and one tested seronegative among the eight sequenced.

TCRdb re-called the 5' RACE reads; every CDR3 protein appears as one record, without DNA. The sample's table shows about 550,000 distinct CDR3 sequences. To note about this clonotype: Its antigen is not identified.

Study-wide results and limits: In about six donors, dominant CD3+CD56+NKG2C+ clonotypes ranked among the top 10 CD8+ clonotypes. In a few donors, dominant clonotypes made up about 28.3-65% of CD3+CD56-NKG2C+ cells.

The CDR3 length is 14 residues. CDR1 is MNHEY, CDR2 SMNVEV, per germline (reference sequence). Input material: blood T cells: a sorted CD56 or NKG2C T cell subset, CD4+ or CD8+ T cells, or bulk PBMC T cells (not recorded which). This sequence was found in a man in his late teens or twenties in good health. The chain has TRBV27 and TRBJ2-2; TCRdb's D call of TRBD1 is untestable without DNA. This chain's CDR3 is CASRLQGGTGELFF.